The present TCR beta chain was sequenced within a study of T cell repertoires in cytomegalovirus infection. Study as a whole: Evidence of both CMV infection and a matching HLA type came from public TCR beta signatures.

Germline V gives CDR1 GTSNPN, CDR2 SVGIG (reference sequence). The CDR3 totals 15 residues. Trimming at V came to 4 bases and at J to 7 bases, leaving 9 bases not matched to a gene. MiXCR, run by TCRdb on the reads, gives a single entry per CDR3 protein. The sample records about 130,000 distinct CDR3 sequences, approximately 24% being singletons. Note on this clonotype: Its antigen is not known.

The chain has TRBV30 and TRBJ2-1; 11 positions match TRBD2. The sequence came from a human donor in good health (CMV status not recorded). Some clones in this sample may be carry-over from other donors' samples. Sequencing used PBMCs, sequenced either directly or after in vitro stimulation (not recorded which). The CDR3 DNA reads TGTGCCTGGACCTCGGGACTAGCGGATCGAAATGAGCAGTTCTTC. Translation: CAWTSGLADRNEQFF.